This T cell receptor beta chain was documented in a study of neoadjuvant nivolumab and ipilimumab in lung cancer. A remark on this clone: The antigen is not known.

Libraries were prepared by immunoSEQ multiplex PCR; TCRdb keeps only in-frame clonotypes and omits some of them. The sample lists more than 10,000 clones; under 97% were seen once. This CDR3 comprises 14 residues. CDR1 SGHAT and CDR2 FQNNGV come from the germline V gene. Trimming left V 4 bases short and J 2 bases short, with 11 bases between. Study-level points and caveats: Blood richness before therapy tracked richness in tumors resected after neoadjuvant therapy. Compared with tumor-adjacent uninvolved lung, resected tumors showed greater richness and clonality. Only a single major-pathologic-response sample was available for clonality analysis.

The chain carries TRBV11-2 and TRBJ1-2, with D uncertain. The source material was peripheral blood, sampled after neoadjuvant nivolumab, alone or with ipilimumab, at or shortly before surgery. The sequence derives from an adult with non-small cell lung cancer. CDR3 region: CASSSWIPNYGYTF. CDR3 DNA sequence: TGTGCCAGCAGCTCCTGGATACCAAACTATGGCTACACCTTC.